What follows are 3 T cell receptor beta chains derived from one specimen sequenced in a study of STAT5B mutations in CD4+ large granular lymphocyte leukemia. Some clones are missing from TCRdb's copy, which holds only in-frame ones; the method was immunoSEQ multiplex PCR. The sample includes about 32,000 clones, around 71% seen only once; the top ten take around 0.44%. Sequenced: CD4+ T cells from blood buffy coats. These receptors came from a human donor in good health.

This clone turned up a few times. This chain connects TRBV19 to TRBJ2-5; D is possibly TRBD2 (7 bases). The CDR3 contains 15 residues. CDR1 and CDR2 (germline): LNHDA, SQIVND (reference sequence). The ends were cut back, 7 bases at V and 7 bases at J, with 22 bases in the middle. CDR3 region: CASKGGGTLLGTQYF. The DNA of the CDR3 is TGTGCCAGTAAGGGCGGGGGCACCCTCCTTGGGACCCAGTACTTC.

The table lists this clone with a few counts. The chain links TRBV4-1 to TRBJ1-1, with 8 bases lining up with TRBD1. Trimming removed 5 bases from V and 3 bases from J; junction bases left unmatched: 8. Germline V lookup: CDR1 MGHRA, CDR2 YSYEKL. CDR3 size: 15 residues. The chain's CDR3 is CASSSRTGMDTEAFF. The CDR3 nucleotides are TGCGCCAGCAGCAGCAGGACAGGGATGGACACTGAAGCTTTCTTT.

The chain uses TRBV5-4 and TRBJ2-5; D call uncertain. CDR1 is SGHNT, CDR2 YYREEE, per germline (reference sequence). V gave up 1 base and J gave up 5 bases, with 15 bases separating them. The CDR3 sequence is 15 residues long. The CDR3 DNA follows: TGTGCCAGCAGCTTGAGCCTCATGGGCGGCGAGACCCAGTACTTC. Residues: CASSLSLMGGETQYF.